Listed below are T cell receptor beta chains from one sample, sequenced in a study of cytomegalovirus exposure and HLA in healthy donors. TCRdb's table, derived via immunoSEQ multiplex PCR, lists solely in-frame clones and lacks some. The sample has 140,000 or so clones, around 75% seen once. Sequenced material: PBMCs. Every receptor here comes from a female donor in good health and CMV-seronegative. Both conserved end residues are part of each CDR3. Each record gives: V gene, clone size, D gene, J gene, CDR3 protein, CDR3 DNA. A D gene is named only where the DNA matches it firmly. Clone size is shown for a subset of rows, as once, few, many or a class of expanded clone.

TRBV6-6	few	NA	TRBJ1-4	CASTYPGAGEKLFF	TGTGCCAGCACCTACCCTGGGGCTGGTGAAAAACTGTTTTTT
TRBV4-2	NA	NA	TRBJ2-7	CASSQTIATLDYEQYF	TGTGCCAGCAGCCAGACTATAGCGACCTTAGACTACGAGCAGTACTTC
TRBV7-2	once	NA	TRBJ1-1	CASSWETEAFF	TGTGCCAGCAGCTGGGAGACTGAAGCTTTCTTT
TRBV28	NA	NA	TRBJ1-3	CASTAGVSNTIYF	TGTGCCAGCACGGCGGGAGTTTCCAACACCATATATTTT
TRBV7-6	few	TRBD1	TRBJ2-3	CASSRTGGTDTQYF	TGTGCCAGCAGCCGGACAGGGGGCACAGATACGCAGTATTTT
TRBV6-5	NA	TRBD2	TRBJ2-5	CASSYFSGRTGETQYF	TGTGCCAGCAGTTATTTTAGCGGGAGGACGGGGGAGACCCAGTACTTC
TRBV19	NA	NA	TRBJ1-5	CASSIGQSGQPQHF	TGTGCCAGTAGTATAGGACAGTCTGGTCAGCCCCAGCATTTT
TRBV6-5	once	NA	TRBJ1-1	CASSYEGGLSTEAFF	TGTGCCAGCAGTTACGAGGGCGGGCTTTCGACTGAAGCTTTCTTT
TRBV7-6	once	NA	TRBJ1-2	CASSKGEEGRNYGYTF	TGTGCCAGCAGCAAAGGGGAGGAGGGGAGGAACTATGGCTACACCTTC
TRBV27	NA	NA	TRBJ2-1	CASSLSEAPVANEQFF	TGTGCCAGCAGTTTATCGGAGGCCCCCGTGGCCAATGAGCAGTTCTTC
TRBV5-1	NA	TRBD2	TRBJ2-7	CASSLISDTSVYEQYF	TGCGCCAGCAGCTTGATATCGGACACTAGCGTCTACGAGCAGTACTTC
TRBV7-9	NA	NA	TRBJ2-7	CASSLARDSPSYEQYF	TGTGCCAGCAGCTTAGCGCGGGACAGTCCGTCCTACGAGCAGTACTTC
TRBV4-2	NA	TRBD2	TRBJ2-3	CASSQDSKRLADYTDTQYF	TGTGCCAGCAGCCAAGATAGTAAGAGACTAGCGGACTACACAGATACGCAGTATTTT
TRBV6-6	NA	TRBD1	TRBJ1-1	CASTGQGLNTEAFF	TGTGCCAGCACGGGACAGGGCCTGAACACTGAAGCTTTCTTT
TRBV9	NA	NA	TRBJ1-1	CASSVYVTGSTEAFF	TGTGCCAGCAGCGTTTACGTGACAGGCAGTACTGAAGCTTTCTTT
TRBV9	NA	NA	TRBJ2-1	CASSVGSSYNEQFF	TGTGCCAGCAGCGTAGGGAGCTCCTACAATGAGCAGTTCTTC
TRBV5-1	NA	NA	TRBJ2-7	CASSLGGGTYEQYF	TGCGCCAGCAGCTTGGGAGGCGGAACCTACGAGCAGTACTTC
TRBV13	NA	NA	TRBJ2-1	CASSLGVSSYNEQFF	TGTGCCAGCAGCTTAGGGGTTAGCTCCTACAATGAGCAGTTCTTC
TRBV30	NA	NA	TRBJ1-4	CAWSVRRVTNEKLFF	TGTGCCTGGAGTGTCAGGAGGGTTACTAATGAAAAACTGTTTTTT
TRBV10-1	NA	TRBD2	TRBJ2-1	CASSPGLAQQFF	TGCGCCAGCAGTCCAGGACTAGCGCAGCAGTTCTTC
TRBV7-9	NA	NA	TRBJ1-4	CASSLARVSTNEKLFF	TGTGCCAGCAGCTTAGCGAGGGTTTCAACTAATGAAAAACTGTTTTTT
TRBV15	NA	NA	TRBJ1-5	CATSRDTGSNQPQHF	TGTGCCACCAGCAGAGATACCGGGAGCAATCAGCCCCAGCATTTT
TRBV5-1	NA	TRBD1	TRBJ2-5	CASSLARTGDETQYF	TGCGCCAGCAGCTTGGCCAGGACAGGGGATGAGACCCAGTACTTC